This entry features one TCR beta chain sequence. This specimen comes from a study of blood T cell repertoires in COVID-19. Turning to the study itself: Sources were T cells, B-cell-depleted T cells, or PBMCs; the material itself was cDNA or gDNA.

Unmatched junction bases numbered 11, after V lost 4 bases and J lost 6 bases. The CDR3 loop spans 15 amino acids. Germline assignment: CDR1 SGHRS and CDR2 YFSETQ. Profiling relied on immunoSEQ multiplex PCR, and the TCRdb table lists in-frame clones only, not all of them. The sample has some 390,000 clones; more than 85% are singletons. This TCR derives from a human donor in a cohort sampled during active COVID-19. Material: peripheral blood. This chain connects TRBV5-1 to TRBJ2-3; 7 nucleotides match TRBD2. The CDR3, as DNA: TGCGCCAGCAGCCAGGGAGGGTGGAAGACGGATACGCAGTATTTT. This gives the protein CASSQGGWKTDTQYF.